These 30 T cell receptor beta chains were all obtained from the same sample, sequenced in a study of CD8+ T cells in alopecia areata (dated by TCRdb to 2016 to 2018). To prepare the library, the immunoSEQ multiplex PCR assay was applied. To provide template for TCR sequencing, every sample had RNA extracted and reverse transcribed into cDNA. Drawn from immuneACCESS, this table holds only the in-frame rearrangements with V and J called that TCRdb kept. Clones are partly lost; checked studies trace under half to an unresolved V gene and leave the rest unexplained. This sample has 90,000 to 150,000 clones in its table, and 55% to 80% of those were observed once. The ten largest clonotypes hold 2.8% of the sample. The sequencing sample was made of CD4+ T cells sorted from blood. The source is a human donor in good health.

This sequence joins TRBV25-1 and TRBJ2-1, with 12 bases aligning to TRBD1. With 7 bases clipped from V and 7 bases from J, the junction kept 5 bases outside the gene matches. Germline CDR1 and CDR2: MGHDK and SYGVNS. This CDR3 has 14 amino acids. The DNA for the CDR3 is TGTGCCAGCAAGGGACAGGGGGCGACGAATGAGCAGTTCTTC. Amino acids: CASKGQGATNEQFF.

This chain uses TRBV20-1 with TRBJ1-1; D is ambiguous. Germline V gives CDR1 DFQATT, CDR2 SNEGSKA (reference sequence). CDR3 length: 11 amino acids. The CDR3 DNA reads TGCAGCCAGCAAAAGGGCACTGAAGCTTTCTTT. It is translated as CSQQKGTEAFF.

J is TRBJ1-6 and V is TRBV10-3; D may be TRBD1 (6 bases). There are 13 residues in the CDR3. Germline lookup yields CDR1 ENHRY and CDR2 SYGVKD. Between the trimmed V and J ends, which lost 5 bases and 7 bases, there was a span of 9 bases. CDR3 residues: CAISFGTNSPLHF. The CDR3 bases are TGTGCCATCAGTTTTGGGACAAATTCACCCCTCCACTTT.

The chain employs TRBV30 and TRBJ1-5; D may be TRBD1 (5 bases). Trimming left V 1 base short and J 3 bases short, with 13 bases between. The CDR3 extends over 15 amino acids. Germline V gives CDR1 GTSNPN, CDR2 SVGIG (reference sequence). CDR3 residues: CAWSGTGGINQPQHF. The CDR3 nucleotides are TGTGCCTGGAGTGGGACTGGGGGGATCAATCAGCCCCAGCATTTT.

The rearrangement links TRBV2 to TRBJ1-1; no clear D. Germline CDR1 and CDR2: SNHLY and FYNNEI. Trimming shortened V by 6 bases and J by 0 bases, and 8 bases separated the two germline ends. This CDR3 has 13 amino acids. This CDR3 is CASRILMNTEAFF. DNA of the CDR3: TGTGCCAGCAGGATTTTAATGAACACTGAAGCTTTCTTT.

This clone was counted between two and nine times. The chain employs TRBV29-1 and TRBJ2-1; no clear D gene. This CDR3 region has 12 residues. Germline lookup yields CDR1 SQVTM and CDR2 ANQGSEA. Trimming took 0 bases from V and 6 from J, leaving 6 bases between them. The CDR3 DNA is TGCAGCGTTGAAGAACCAGGCAATGAGCAGTTCTTC. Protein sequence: CSVEEPGNEQFF.

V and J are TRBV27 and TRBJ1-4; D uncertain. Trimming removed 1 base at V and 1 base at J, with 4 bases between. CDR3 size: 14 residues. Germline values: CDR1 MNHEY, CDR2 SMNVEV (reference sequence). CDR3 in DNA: TGTGCCAGCAGTTTATGGGGAACTAATGAAAAACTGTTTTTT. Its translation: CASSLWGTNEKLFF.

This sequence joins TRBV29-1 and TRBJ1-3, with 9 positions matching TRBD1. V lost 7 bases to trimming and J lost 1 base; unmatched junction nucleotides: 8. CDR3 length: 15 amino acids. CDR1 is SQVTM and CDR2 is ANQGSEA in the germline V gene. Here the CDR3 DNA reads TGCAGCGCAGAGGGGACAGGGATATCTGGAAACACCATATATTTT. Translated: CSAEGTGISGNTIYF.

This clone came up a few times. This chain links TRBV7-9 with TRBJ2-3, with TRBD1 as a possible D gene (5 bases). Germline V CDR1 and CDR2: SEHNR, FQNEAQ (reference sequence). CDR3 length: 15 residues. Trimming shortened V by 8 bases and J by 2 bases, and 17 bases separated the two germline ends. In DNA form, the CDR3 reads TGTGCCAGCCTCCGGGCACAGGCCCCCACAGATACGCAGTATTTT. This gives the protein CASLRAQAPTDTQYF.

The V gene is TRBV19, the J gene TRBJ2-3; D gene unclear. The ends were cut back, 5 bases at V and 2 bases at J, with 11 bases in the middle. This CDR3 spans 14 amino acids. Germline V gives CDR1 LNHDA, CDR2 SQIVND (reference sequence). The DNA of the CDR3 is TGTGCCAGTAGTGAGTGGTCCTCCACAGATACGCAGTATTTT. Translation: CASSEWSSTDTQYF.

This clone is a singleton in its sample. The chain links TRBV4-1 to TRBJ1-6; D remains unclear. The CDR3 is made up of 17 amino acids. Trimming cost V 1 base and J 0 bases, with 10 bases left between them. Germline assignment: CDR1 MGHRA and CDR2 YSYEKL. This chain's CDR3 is CASSQGRLSSYNSPLHF. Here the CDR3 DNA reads TGCGCCAGCAGCCAAGGGCGCCTAAGCTCCTATAATTCACCCCTCCACTTT.

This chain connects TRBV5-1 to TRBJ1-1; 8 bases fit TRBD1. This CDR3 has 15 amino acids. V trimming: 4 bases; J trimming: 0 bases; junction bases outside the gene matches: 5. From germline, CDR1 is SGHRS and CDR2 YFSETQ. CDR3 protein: CASSTAGQVNTEAFF. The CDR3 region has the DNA TGCGCCAGCAGCACGGCGGGACAGGTGAACACTGAAGCTTTCTTT.

The CDR3 spells CSVEEGGRGGEQYF. The CDR3 bases are TGCAGCGTTGAAGAAGGTGGCAGGGGAGGCGAGCAGTACTTC. The genes are TRBV29-1 and TRBJ2-7; D may match TRBD1 or TRBD2 (6 bases each). Germline V gives CDR1 SQVTM, CDR2 ANQGSEA. The CDR3 is made up of 14 amino acids. V was clipped by 0 bases and J by 6 bases, with 15 bases between them.

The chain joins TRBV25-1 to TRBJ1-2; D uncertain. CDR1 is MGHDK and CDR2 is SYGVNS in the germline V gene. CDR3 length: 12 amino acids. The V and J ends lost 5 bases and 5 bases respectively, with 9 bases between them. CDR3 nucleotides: TGTGCCAGCAGTCGAACAGAGTATGGCTACACCTTC. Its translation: CASSRTEYGYTF.

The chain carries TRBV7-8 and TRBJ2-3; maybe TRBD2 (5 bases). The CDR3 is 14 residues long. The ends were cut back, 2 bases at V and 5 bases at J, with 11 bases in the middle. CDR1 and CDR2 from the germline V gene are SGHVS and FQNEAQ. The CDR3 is CASSLPLARDTQYF. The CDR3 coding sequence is TGTGCCAGCAGCTTACCTCTAGCACGAGATACGCAGTATTTT.

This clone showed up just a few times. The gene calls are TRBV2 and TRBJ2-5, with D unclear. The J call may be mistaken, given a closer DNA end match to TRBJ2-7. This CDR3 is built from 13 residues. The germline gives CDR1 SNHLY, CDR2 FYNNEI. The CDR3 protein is CASSSLQSYEQYF. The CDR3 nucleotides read TGTGCCAGCAGTAGTCTACAATCCTACGAGCAGTACTTC.

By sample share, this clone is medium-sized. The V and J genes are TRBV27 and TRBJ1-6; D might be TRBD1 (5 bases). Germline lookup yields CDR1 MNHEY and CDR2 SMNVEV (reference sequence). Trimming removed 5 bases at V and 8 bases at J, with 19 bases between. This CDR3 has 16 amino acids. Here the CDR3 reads CASSLRAGDSYSPLHF. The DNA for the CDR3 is TGTGCCAGCAGTCTCAGGGCGGGAGACTCTTATTCACCCCTCCACTTT.

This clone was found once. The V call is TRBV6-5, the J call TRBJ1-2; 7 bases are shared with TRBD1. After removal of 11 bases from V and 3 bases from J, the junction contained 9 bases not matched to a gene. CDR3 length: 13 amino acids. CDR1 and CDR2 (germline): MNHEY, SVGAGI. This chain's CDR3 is CACNRQGDYGYTF. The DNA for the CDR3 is TGTGCCTGTAACAGGCAGGGGGACTATGGCTACACCTTC.

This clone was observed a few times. CDR3 sequence (DNA): TGCAGCGTTCAGCCGAACACCGGGGAGCTGTTTTTT. Its translation: CSVQPNTGELFF. V gene TRBV29-1 combines with J gene TRBJ2-2; D is ambiguous. Germline V CDR1 and CDR2: SQVTM, ANQGSEA. Trimming took off 5 bases at V and 0 bases at J, with 4 bases between the two ends. CDR3 size: 12 residues.

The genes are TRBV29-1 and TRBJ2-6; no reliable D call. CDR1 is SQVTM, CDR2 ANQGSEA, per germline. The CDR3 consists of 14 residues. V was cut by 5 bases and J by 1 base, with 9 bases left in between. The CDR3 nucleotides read TGCAGCGTTTTCCCCGCATCTGGGGCCAACGTCCTGACTTTC. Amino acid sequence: CSVFPASGANVLTF.

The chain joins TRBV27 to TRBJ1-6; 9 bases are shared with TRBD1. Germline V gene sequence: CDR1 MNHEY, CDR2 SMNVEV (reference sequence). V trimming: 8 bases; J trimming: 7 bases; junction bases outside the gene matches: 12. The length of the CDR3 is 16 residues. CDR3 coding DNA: TGTGCCAGCGCTGCCGGCAACAGGGGGCTGAATTCACCCCTCCACTTT. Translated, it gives CASAAGNRGLNSPLHF.

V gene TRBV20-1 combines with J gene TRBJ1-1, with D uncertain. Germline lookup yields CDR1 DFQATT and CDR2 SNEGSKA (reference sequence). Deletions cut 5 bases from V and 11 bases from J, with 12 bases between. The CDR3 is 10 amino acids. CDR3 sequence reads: CSAVGMMAFF. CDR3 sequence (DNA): TGCAGTGCTGTAGGTATGATGGCTTTCTTT.

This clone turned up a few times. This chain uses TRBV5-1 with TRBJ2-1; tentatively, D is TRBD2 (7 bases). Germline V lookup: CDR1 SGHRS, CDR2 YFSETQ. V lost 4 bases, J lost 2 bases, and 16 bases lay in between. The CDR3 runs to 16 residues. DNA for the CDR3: TGCGCCAGCAGCCCAGGGGCGGGGGAAGCCTACAATGAGCAGTTCTTC. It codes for CASSPGAGEAYNEQFF.

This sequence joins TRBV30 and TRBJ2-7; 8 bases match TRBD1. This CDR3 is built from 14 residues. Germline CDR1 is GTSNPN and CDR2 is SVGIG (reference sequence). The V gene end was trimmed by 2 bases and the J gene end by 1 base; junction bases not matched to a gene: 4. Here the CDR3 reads CAWSRRDRSYEQYF. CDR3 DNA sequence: TGTGCCTGGAGTAGAAGGGACAGGTCCTACGAGCAGTACTTC.

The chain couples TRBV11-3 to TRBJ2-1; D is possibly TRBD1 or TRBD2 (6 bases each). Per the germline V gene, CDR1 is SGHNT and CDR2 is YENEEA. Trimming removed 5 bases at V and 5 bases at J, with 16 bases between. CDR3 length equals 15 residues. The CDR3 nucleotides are TGTGCCAGCAGCCCCTCAAGGGGGGCCAACAATGAGCAGTTCTTC. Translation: CASSPSRGANNEQFF.

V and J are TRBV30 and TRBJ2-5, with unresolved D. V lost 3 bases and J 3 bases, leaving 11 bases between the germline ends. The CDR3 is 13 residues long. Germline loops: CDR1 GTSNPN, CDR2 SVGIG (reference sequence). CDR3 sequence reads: CAWRPTGKETQYF. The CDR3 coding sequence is TGTGCCTGGAGACCGACTGGGAAAGAGACCCAGTACTTC. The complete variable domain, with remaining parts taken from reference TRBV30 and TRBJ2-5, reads SQTIHQWPATLVQPVGSPLSLECTVEGTSNPNLYWYRQAAGRGLQLLFYSVGIGQISSEVPQNLSASRPQDRQFILSSKKLLLSDSGFYLCAWRPTGKETQYFGPGTRLLVL.

The CDR3 loop is CASSRPVTYEQYF. Here the CDR3 DNA reads TGTGCCAGCAGCCGGCCAGTCACCTACGAGCAGTACTTC. The gene calls are TRBV25-1 and TRBJ2-7; D not resolved. V lost 6 bases and J lost 2, with 11 bases in between. Germline assignment: CDR1 MGHDK and CDR2 SYGVNS. This CDR3 has 13 residues.

CDR3 region: CAGQGAMNTEAFF. The CDR3, as DNA: TGTGCCGGCCAGGGGGCCATGAACACTGAAGCTTTCTTT. The chain uses TRBV30 and TRBJ1-1; 8 bases match TRBD1. The CDR3 has 13 amino acids. The germline gives CDR1 GTSNPN, CDR2 SVGIG (reference sequence). V shed 8 bases, J shed 0 bases, and the junction held 5 bases outside the gene matches.

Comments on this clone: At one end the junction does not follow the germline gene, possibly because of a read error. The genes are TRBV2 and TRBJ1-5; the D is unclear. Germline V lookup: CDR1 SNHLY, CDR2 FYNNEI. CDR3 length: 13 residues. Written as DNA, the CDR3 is TGTGCCAGCGGTGATGGCGGCAATCAGCCCCAGCATTTT. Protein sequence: CASGDGGNQPQHF.

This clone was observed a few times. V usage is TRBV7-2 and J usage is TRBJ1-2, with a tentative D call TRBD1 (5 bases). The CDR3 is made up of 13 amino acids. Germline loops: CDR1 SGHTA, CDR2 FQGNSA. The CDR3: CAHNAGRENVYTF. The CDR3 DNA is TGTGCTCATAATGCCGGCAGGGAGAATGTCTACACCTTC.